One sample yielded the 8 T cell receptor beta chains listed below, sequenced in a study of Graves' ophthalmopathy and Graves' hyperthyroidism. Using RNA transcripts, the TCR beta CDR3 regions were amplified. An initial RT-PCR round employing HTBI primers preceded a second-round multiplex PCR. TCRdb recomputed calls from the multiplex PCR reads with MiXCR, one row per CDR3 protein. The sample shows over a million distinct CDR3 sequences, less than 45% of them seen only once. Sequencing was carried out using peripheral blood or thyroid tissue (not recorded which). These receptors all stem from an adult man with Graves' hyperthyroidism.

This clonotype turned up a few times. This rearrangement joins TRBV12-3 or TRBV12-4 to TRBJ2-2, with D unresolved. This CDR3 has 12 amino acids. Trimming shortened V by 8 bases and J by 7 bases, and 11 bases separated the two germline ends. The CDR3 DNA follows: TGTGCCAGCGGGTCCGGCAACGGGGAGCTGTTTTTT. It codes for CASGSGNGELFF.

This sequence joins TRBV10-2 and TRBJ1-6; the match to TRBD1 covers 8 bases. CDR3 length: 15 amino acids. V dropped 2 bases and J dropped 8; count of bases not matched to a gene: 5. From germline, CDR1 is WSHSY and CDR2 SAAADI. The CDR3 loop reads CASSEPDRDDSPLHF. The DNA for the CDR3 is TGCGCCAGCAGTGAGCCGGACAGGGATGATTCACCCCTCCACTTT.

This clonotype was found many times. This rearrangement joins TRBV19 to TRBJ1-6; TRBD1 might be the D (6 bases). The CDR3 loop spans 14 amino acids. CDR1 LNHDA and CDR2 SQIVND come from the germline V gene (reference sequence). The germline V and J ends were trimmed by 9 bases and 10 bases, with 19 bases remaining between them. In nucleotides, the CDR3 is TGTGCCAGCGCCGGGGGGCAGGGGACGTCACCCCTCCACTTT. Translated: CASAGGQGTSPLHF.

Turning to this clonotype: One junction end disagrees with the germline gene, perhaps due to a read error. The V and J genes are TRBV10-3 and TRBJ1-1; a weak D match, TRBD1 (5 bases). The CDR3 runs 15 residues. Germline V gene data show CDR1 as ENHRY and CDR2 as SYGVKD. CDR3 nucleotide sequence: TGTGCCAGCAGTTACTTAGGTACCGGGGGGATCGAGGCTTTCTTT. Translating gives CASSYLGTGGIEAFF.

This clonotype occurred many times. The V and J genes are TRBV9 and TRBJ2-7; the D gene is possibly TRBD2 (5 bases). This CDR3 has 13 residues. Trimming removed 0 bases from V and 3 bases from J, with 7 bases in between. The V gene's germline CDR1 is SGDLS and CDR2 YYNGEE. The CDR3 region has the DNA TGTGCCAGCAGCGTAGAGAGCGGCTACGAGCAGTACTTC. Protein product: CASSVESGYEQYF.

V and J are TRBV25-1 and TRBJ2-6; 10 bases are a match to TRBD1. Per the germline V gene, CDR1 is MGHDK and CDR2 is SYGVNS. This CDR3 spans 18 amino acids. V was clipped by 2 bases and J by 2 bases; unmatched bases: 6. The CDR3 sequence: CASSETGTGVAGANVLTF. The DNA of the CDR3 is TGTGCCAGCAGTGAAACCGGGACAGGGGTAGCTGGGGCCAACGTCCTGACTTTC.

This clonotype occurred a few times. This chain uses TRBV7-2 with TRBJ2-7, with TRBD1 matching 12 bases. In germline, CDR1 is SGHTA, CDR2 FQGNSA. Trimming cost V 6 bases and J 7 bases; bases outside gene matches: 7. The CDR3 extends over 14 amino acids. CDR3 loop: CASSSGTGGEEQYF. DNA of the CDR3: TGTGCCAGCAGTTCCGGGACAGGGGGCGAGGAGCAGTACTTC.

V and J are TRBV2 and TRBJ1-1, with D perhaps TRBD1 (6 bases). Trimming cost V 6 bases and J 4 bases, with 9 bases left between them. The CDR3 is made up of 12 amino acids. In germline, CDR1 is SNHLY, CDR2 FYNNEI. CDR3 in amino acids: CASRRDITEAFF. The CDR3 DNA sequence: TGTGCCAGCAGACGGGACATCACTGAAGCTTTCTTT.